A selection of T cell receptor beta chains follows, all from one sample in a study of cytomegalovirus exposure and HLA in healthy donors. Clones were read by immunoSEQ multiplex PCR, and TCRdb kept only the in-frame ones, dropping some. The repertoire holds more than 100,000 clones, with roughly 73% as singletons. The sequenced sample was PBMCs. The receptor source for this set is a male donor in good health and CMV-seronegative. Both conserved end residues are part of each CDR3. Fields, in order: D gene, V gene, clone size, J gene, CDR3 DNA, CDR3 protein. A D gene is named only where the DNA matches it firmly. The size entry is marked missing in some rows and otherwise reads once, few, many or a size class.

>-|TRBV7-8|few|TRBJ1-4
TGTGCCAGCAGCCCCAATAGTGAAAAACTGTTTTTT
CASSPNSEKLFF
>-|TRBV9|-|TRBJ2-1
TGTGCCAGCAGCGTAGGGTTGGCAGGGGGGTACAATGAGCAGTTCTTC
CASSVGLAGGYNEQFF
>-|TRBV7-2|-|TRBJ1-2
TGTGCCAGCAGCTTAGGGGCGTCTAACTATGGCTACACCTTC
CASSLGASNYGYTF
>-|TRBV29-1|-|TRBJ2-7
TGCAGCGTTGGGACCGGGACACACCCTCACGACTACGAGCAGTACTTC
CSVGTGTHPHDYEQYF
>TRBD1|TRBV11-2|once|TRBJ2-7
TGTGCCAGCAGCAACCGGACAGGGCACCCCTACGAGCAGTACTTC
CASSNRTGHPYEQYF
>TRBD2|TRBV9|-|TRBJ2-3
TGTGCCAGCACCGATAGCGGGCGCACAGATACGCAGTATTTT
CASTDSGRTDTQYF
>TRBD1|TRBV5-1|few|TRBJ1-5
TGCGCCAGCAGCCTGGGACAGTCAAATCAGCCCCAGCATTTT
CASSLGQSNQPQHF
>TRBD1|TRBV9|-|TRBJ1-5
TGTGCCAGCAGCGACGGGACAGGTAGCAATCAGCCCCAGCATTTT
CASSDGTGSNQPQHF
>-|TRBV5-1|once|TRBJ2-7
TGCGCCAGCAGCCTCCTACGAACAGGGACCTACGAGCAGTACTTC
CASSLLRTGTYEQYF
>TRBD2|TRBV7-7|-|TRBJ2-2
TGTGCTAGCAGCTTAGCGGGGGGGTGGCCGAACACCGGGGAGCTGTTTTTT
CASSLAGGWPNTGELFF
>-|TRBV7-2|-|TRBJ2-7
TGTGCCAGCAGCGGGCAGGGTTTAACCTACGAGCAGTACTTC
CASSGQGLTYEQYF
>-|TRBV9|once|TRBJ1-5
TGTGCCAGCAGCGTAGAGGCGGCAGGGAATCAGCCCCAGCATTTT
CASSVEAAGNQPQHF
>-|TRBV15|once|TRBJ2-2
TGTGCCACCAGCAGCCTAGGGGGCACCGGGGAGCTGTTTTTT
CATSSLGGTGELFF
>-|TRBV18|-|TRBJ2-1
TGTGCCAGCTCACCACGCCAGGCGAGCTACAATGAGCAGTTCTTC
CASSPRQASYNEQFF
>-|TRBV30|-|TRBJ1-5
TGTGCCTGGAGTTTAGGGGTGGATCAGCCCCAGCATTTT
CAWSLGVDQPQHF
>TRBD1|TRBV18|-|TRBJ1-1
TGTGCCAGCTCACCCATCCCGACAGGGCAGAACACTGAAGCTTTCTTT
CASSPIPTGQNTEAFF
>-|TRBV10-2|few|TRBJ2-7
TGCGCCGGGCAGGGTGCTGGCGAGCAGTACTTC
CAGQGAGEQYF
>-|TRBV7-3|few|TRBJ1-1
TGTGCCAGCAGCTTCGGACAGTACGGTGAAGCTTTCTTT
CASSFGQYGEAFF
>TRBD1|TRBV5-6|few|TRBJ1-5
TGTGCCAGCAGCTCGGGACAGCAGCAGCCCCAGCATTTT
CASSSGQQQPQHF
>-|TRBV5-1|-|TRBJ2-6
TGCGCCAGCAGACAGAGTGATAACGTCCTGACTTTC
CASRQSDNVLTF
>-|TRBV5-1|few|TRBJ1-2
TGCGCCAGCAGCTTGGGGGGAAGGGGCAGACGTGGCTACACCTTC
CASSLGGRGRRGYTF
>-|TRBV6-5|few|TRBJ1-1
TGTGCCAGCAGTTCCCAAGGGTGGGGGGGAACGGAAGCTTTCTTT
CASSSQGWGGTEAFF
>TRBD1|TRBV28|-|TRBJ1-2
TGTGCCAGCAGGGAAACAGGGGAGGACTATGGCTACACCTTC
CASRETGEDYGYTF
>-|TRBV10-3|-|TRBJ1-2
TGTGCCATCAGTGAGCCGAGGGACTCCTTTAACTATGGCTACACCTTC
CAISEPRDSFNYGYTF
>TRBD1|TRBV5-6|few|TRBJ2-7
TGTGCCAGCAGCTTGAGACAGGGGGCGTTCGAGCAGTACTTC
CASSLRQGAFEQYF
>TRBD2|TRBV18|-|TRBJ2-5
TGTGCCAGCTCCTTCCGGACTAGCGGAGAGACCCAGTACTTC
CASSFRTSGETQYF
>-|TRBV15|-|TRBJ1-3
TGTGCCACCAGCAAGCCAGGGCCTGGAAACACCATATATTTT
CATSKPGPGNTIYF
>-|TRBV30|-|TRBJ2-1
TGTGCCTGGGGTCAGGACAGTTACAATGAGCAGTTCTTC
CAWGQDSYNEQFF